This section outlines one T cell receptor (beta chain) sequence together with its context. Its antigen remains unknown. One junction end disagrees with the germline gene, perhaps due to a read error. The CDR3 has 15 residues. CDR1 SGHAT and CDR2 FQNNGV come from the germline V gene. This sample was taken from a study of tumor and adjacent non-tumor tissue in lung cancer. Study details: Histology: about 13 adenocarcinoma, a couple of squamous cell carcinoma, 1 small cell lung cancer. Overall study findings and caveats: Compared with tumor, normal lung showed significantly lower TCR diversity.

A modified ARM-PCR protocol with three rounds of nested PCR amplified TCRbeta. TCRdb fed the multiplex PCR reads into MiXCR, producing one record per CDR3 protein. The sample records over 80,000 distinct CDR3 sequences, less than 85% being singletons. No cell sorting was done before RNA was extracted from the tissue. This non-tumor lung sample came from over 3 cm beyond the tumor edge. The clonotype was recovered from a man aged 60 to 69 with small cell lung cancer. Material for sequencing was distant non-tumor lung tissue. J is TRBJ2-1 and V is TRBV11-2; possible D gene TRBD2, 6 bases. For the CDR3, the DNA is TGTGCCAGCAGCTCAACGGGAGCAGACTTCAATGAGCAATTCTTC. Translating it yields CASSSTGADFNEQFF.